What follows are 19 T cell receptor beta chains derived from one specimen sequenced in a study of cytomegalovirus exposure and HLA in healthy donors. PCR amplification relied on 60 Vbeta primers (plus 13 Jbeta primers). Data came from immunoSEQ multiplex PCR; TCRdb stores just in-frame clones and leaves some out. Among over 150,000 clones listed, about 82% were seen once. The material sequenced was PBMCs. Receptors were obtained from a male donor in good health and CMV-seronegative.

This clone was detected a few times. The rearrangement joins TRBV6-5 to TRBJ2-7; TRBD2 agrees at 10 bases. Looked up from germline, CDR1 is MNHEY and CDR2 is SVGAGI. V dropped 6 bases and J dropped 2; count of bases not matched to a gene: 4. The CDR3 consists of 14 residues. DNA of the CDR3: TGTGCCAGCAGGCAGACTAGCGGGCCCTACGAGCAGTACTTC. This gives the protein CASRQTSGPYEQYF.

V gene TRBV5-4 combines with J gene TRBJ2-1, with D possibly matching TRBD2 (6 bases). V lost 1 base and J lost 5, with 16 bases in between. Germline assignment: CDR1 SGHNT and CDR2 YYREEE (reference sequence). CDR3 length equals 16 residues. The chain's CDR3 is CASSLRGGKGHNEQFF. CDR3 bases: TGTGCCAGCAGCTTGAGAGGCGGGAAAGGTCACAATGAGCAGTTCTTC.

CDR3 sequence reads: CASSPGGSGFNEQFF. The CDR3 nucleotides are TGTGCCAGCAGCCCCGGAGGTAGCGGGTTTAATGAGCAGTTCTTC. V usage is TRBV7-9 and J usage is TRBJ2-1, with 7 bases identical to TRBD2. The CDR3 is 15 amino acids. Germline lookup yields CDR1 SEHNR and CDR2 FQNEAQ (reference sequence). J was trimmed by 7 bases and V by 5 bases; bases with no gene match: 11.

This clone was picked up a small number of times. The genes are TRBV6-7 and TRBJ1-4, with 8 bases fitting TRBD1. TRBV6-7 carries the ORF label, with uncertain function. The length of the CDR3 is 16 residues. V was pared by 4 bases and J by 3 bases, with 7 bases of the junction left unmatched. CDR3 region: CASSFDRGEANEKLFF. In DNA, the CDR3 is TGTGCCAGCAGTTTCGACAGGGGCGAGGCTAATGAAAAACTGTTTTTT.

The V and J genes are TRBV6-5 and TRBJ1-5; tentative D call: TRBD1 (5 bases). From germline, CDR1 is MNHEY and CDR2 SVGAGI. There are 14 residues in the CDR3. V dropped 0 bases and J dropped 4 bases, with 7 bases sitting between them. The CDR3: CASSYSKGNQPQHF. DNA of the CDR3: TGTGCCAGCAGTTACTCGAAGGGGAATCAGCCCCAGCATTTT.

V gene TRBV27 combines with J gene TRBJ2-7; the match to TRBD2 covers 13 bases. Germline CDR1 and CDR2: MNHEY and SMNVEV (reference sequence). V shed 5 bases and J 0 bases; nucleotides not matched to a gene: 4. The CDR3 is 16 amino acids. The CDR3 DNA is TGTGCCAGCAGTACCACTAGCGGGGGGGCCTCCTACGAGCAGTACTTC. It encodes CASSTTSGGASYEQYF.

As for this clone: At one end, the junction sequence differs from germline, possibly due to a read error. The chain links TRBV29-1 to TRBJ1-2; D is possibly TRBD1 (5 bases). Germline values: CDR1 SQVTM, CDR2 ANQGSEA. The CDR3 is made up of 11 amino acids. CDR3 loop: CSVEDLTGRRF. CDR3 in DNA: TGCAGCGTTGAAGATCTTACAGGACGGCGCTTC.

The J gene is TRBJ2-3, the V gene TRBV14; the match to TRBD2 covers 9 bases. Germline trimming cut 4 bases from V and 5 bases from J; bases unmatched to any gene: 16. The CDR3 consists of 18 residues. The germline V gene encodes CDR1 SGHDN and CDR2 FVKESK. The CDR3 nucleotides are TGTGCCAGCAGCCGTCGGGCTTTAGCGGGAGCCGTTTTAGATACGCAGTATTTT. It yields the protein CASSRRALAGAVLDTQYF.

This clone was picked up one time. The chain links TRBV19 to TRBJ2-7; 9 nucleotides align to TRBD1. The CDR3 sequence is 16 residues long. V gave up 5 bases and J gave up 4 bases; unmatched junction bases: 12. Germline loops: CDR1 LNHDA, CDR2 SQIVND (reference sequence). DNA for the CDR3: TGTGCCAGTAGTGTCCGACGAGACAGGGGGATGTACGAGCAGTACTTC. The encoded protein is CASSVRRDRGMYEQYF.

The chain couples TRBV28 to TRBJ2-2, with 7 bases lining up with TRBD1. CDR1 and CDR2 (germline): MDHEN, SYDVKM. The CDR3 length is 16 residues. V gave up 2 bases and J gave up 4 bases; unmatched junction bases: 7. The CDR3 coding sequence is TGTGCCAGCAGTTTACCGACAGGGATGGGCACCGGGGAGCTGTTTTTT. Protein product: CASSLPTGMGTGELFF.

V gene TRBV4-3 combines with J gene TRBJ1-5, with 9 bases matching TRBD1. Per germline, CDR1 LGHNA and CDR2 YSLEER. V shed 0 bases, J shed 3 bases, and the junction held 3 bases outside the gene matches. CDR3 length: 16 residues. This chain's CDR3 is CASSQERTGVNQPQHF. The CDR3 DNA reads TGCGCCAGCAGCCAAGAGAGGACAGGGGTCAATCAGCCCCAGCATTTT.

The chain is built from TRBV5-1 and TRBJ2-3, with D tentatively TRBD2 (6 bases). V gave up 0 bases and J gave up 1 base, with 9 bases separating them. CDR1 and CDR2 (germline): SGHRS, YFSETQ. The CDR3 is 15 residues long. The DNA of the CDR3 is TGCGCCAGCAGCTTGGACGGGACTGGCACAGATACGCAGTATTTT. Translating it yields CASSLDGTGTDTQYF.

This sequence joins TRBV9 and TRBJ2-1; 11 bases map to TRBD2. The CDR3 consists of 15 residues. Germline loops: CDR1 SGDLS, CDR2 YYNGEE. V trimming: 3 bases; J trimming: 7 bases; junction bases outside the gene matches: 6. The CDR3 here is CASSETSGVRNEQFF. DNA of the CDR3: TGTGCCAGCAGCGAGACTAGCGGGGTTCGTAATGAGCAGTTCTTC.

The chain is built from TRBV4-2 and TRBJ2-5; TRBD2 matches 8 bases. The CDR3 consists of 15 residues. V was clipped by 0 bases and J by 4 bases; unmatched bases: 4. Germline V lookup: CDR1 LGHNA, CDR2 YNFKEQ. CDR3 DNA: TGTGCCAGCAGCCAAGATCCCGGGAGGGGAGAGACCCAGTACTTC. Translation gives CASSQDPGRGETQYF.

V usage is TRBV30 and J usage is TRBJ1-6; 7 nucleotides line up with TRBD1. The CDR3 has 12 amino acids. CDR1 is GTSNPN, CDR2 SVGIG, per germline (reference sequence). The ends lost 6 bases at V and 7 bases at J; junction bases unmatched: 3. In nucleotides, the CDR3 is TGTGCCTGCGACAGGGAGAATTCACCCCTCCACTTT. Translating it yields CACDRENSPLHF.

This clone was seen only once. The V and J genes are TRBV5-5 and TRBJ1-5; 7 bases fit TRBD1. With 4 bases clipped from V and 0 bases from J, the junction kept 4 bases outside the gene matches. CDR3 length: 15 residues. Germline CDR1 SGHKS, CDR2 YYEKEE (reference sequence). The CDR3 here is CASSRGTDSNQPQHF. In DNA form, the CDR3 reads TGTGCCAGCAGCAGGGGGACAGATAGCAATCAGCCCCAGCATTTT.

V is TRBV2 and J is TRBJ2-7, with TRBD1 as a possible D gene (5 bases). The CDR3 has 14 residues. Trimming removed 5 bases at V and 3 bases at J, with 14 bases between. Per germline, CDR1 SNHLY and CDR2 FYNNEI. The CDR3 loop reads CASSIARVNYEQYF. For the CDR3, the DNA is TGTGCCAGCAGTATCGCCAGGGTAAACTACGAGCAGTACTTC.

Note on this clone: A read error may produce the germline difference seen at one junction end. The V call is TRBV6-5, the J call TRBJ2-3; 8 bases map to TRBD2. CDR1 is MNHEY and CDR2 is SVGAGI in the germline V gene. The CDR3 length is 13 residues. The CDR3 region is CASSRGGTDTQYF. Written as DNA, the CDR3 is TGTGCCAGCAGTCGGGGGGGCACCGATACGCAGTATTTT.

This rearrangement joins TRBV19 to TRBJ1-1; 8 positions agree with TRBD1. The CDR3 is made up of 16 amino acids. Germline V gene data show CDR1 as LNHDA and CDR2 as SQIVND (reference sequence). Trimming at V came to 7 bases and at J to 0 bases, leaving 10 bases not matched to a gene. CDR3 sequence: CASNGGQALMNTEAFF. CDR3 DNA sequence: TGTGCCAGTAACGGGGGACAGGCCCTCATGAACACTGAAGCTTTCTTT.